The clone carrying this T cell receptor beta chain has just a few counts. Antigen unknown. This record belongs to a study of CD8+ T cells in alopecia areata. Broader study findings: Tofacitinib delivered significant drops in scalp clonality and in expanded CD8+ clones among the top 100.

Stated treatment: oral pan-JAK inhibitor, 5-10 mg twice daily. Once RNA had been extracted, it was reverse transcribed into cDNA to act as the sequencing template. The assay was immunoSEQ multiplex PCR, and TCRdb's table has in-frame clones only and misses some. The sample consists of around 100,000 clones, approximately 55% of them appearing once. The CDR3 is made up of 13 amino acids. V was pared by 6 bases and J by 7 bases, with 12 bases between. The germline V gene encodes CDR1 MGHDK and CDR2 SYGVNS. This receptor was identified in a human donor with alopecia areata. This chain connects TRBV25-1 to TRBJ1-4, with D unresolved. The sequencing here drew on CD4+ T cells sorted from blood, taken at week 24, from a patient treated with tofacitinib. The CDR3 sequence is CASSRTLGEKLFF. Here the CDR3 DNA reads TGTGCCAGCAGCCGCACGCTCGGTGAAAAACTGTTTTTT.